The sequence of this T cell receptor (beta chain) was determined in a study of CD4 and CD8 cells across lung adenocarcinoma regions. Donors had localized lung adenocarcinoma, a non-small cell lung cancer. One entry per CDR3 protein results from TCRdb running MiXCR on the PCR reads. The sample lists 16,000 or so distinct CDR3 sequences, roughly 51% occurring once. V shed 4 bases and J shed 2 bases, with 12 bases lying between them. CDR1 and CDR2 from the germline V gene are SGHRS and YFSETQ. The CDR3 sequence is 14 residues long. The origin of this receptor is a female donor with lung adenocarcinoma. The CD4 and CD8 labels of this study may be unreliable. Sequenced: CD8+ T cells from the center of a lung tumor. V usage is TRBV5-1 and J usage is TRBJ2-5; the D is unclear. CDR3 sequence (DNA): TGCGCCAGCAGCCCGCAACCAGGTCAAGAGACCCAGTACTTC. Its translation: CASSPQPGQETQYF.